Listed below are T cell receptor beta chains from one sample, sequenced in a study of blood T cells in healthy people across ages. One entry per CDR3 protein results from TCRdb running MiXCR on the 5' RACE reads. The sample shows about 1,600,000 distinct CDR3 sequences, around 42% of them seen only once. The sample taken for sequencing was blood. The receptors originated from a woman aged 18-30 years in good health. The conserved cysteine and the conserved F or W are not part of the CDR3 here.

V	CDR3
TRBV6-2/TRBV6-3	ASSYRGLASEQF
TRBV12-3/TRBV12-4	ASILGGTGGDEQF
TRBV7-9	VSSRRGENTEAF
TRBV2	ASIRADQKNYGYT
TRBV6-2/TRBV6-3	ASSYSGKREVSYEQY
TRBV7-9	ASSDPEEGAKNIQY
TRBV9	ASSVEPGETQY
TRBV7-2	ACSLLAGGPGELF
TRBV2	ASNPGLAWNEQF
TRBV30	ASEGTSWYEQY
TRBV5-1	ASSLVGEQY
TRBV9	ASSVERQGPYEQY
TRBV7-3	ASSLSGSYNSPLH
TRBV12-3/TRBV12-4	ASFDVGGADTQY
TRBV7-8	ASSLIYEDQPQH
TRBV12-5	ASGLVPLRDAQF
TRBV10-3	AISNRQGTTGELF
TRBV18	ASSPPSGQANTGELF
TRBV18	ASSPPLGGYEQY
TRBV4-1	ASSRLANQETQY
TRBV13	ASSTRLPYNEQF
TRBV28	ASSSRTSGVKETQY
TRBV2	ASSEDRRATEAF
TRBV7-3	ASSEVGDTEAF
TRBV7-9	ASSLGMGHPQH
TRBV4-1	ASSREAGVAADTQY
TRBV15	ATSGKIAGGPADTQY
TRBV7-9	ASSFHGGYNEQF
TRBV11-2	ASSPLTGEETQY
TRBV12-3/TRBV12-4	ASRRPPGGQNDNEQY
TRBV27	ASSLSGGSGYEQY
TRBV6-2/TRBV6-3	ASRDITTGQTQY
TRBV11-3	ASSLCTAGGDTEQF
TRBV20-1	SARSPVTNTEAF
TRBV20-1	SAREGLAELYEQY
TRBV30	AWRDGFTDTQY
TRBV18	ASSPNRGSTNEKLF
TRBV2	ASSAGLAGEQY
TRBV20-1	SASFREQF
TRBV7-2	ASSLRPTGTGVGYEQY
TRBV28	ASHRRGLAGADTQY
TRBV4-1	ASSQDAAAFSTDTQY
TRBV3-1	ASSYRDTKRNEQY
TRBV7-2	ASSLSPISRQGHSREQY
TRBV27	ASSLGGSAATEQF
TRBV9	ASSITREFYNEQY
TRBV12-3/TRBV12-4	ASSFAGRGILAKNIQY
TRBV20-1	SARETRTSLPYNEQY
TRBV20-1	SARTGGQPQH
TRBV19	ASLDMSSYEQY
TRBV19	ASKGTDKGSAGELF
TRBV20-1	SARVTGDNEQY
TRBV28	ASSLDKWGEAYNEQF
TRBV7-3	ASSLTPNLDEQF
TRBV5-1	ASSFNSDDGKLF
TRBV4-2	ASSQGSDGALETQY
TRBV2	ASTGQGFSYEQY
TRBV28	ASSPRTGGAF